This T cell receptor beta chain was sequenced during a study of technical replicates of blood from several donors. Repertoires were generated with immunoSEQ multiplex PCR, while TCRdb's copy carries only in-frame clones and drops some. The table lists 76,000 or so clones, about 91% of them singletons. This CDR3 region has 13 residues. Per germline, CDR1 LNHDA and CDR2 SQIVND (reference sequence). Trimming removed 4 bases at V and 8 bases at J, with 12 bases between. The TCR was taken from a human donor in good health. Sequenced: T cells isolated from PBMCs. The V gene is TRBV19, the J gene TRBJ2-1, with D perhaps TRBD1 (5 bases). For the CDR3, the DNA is TGTGCCAGTAGTAGTCAGGGTTGGGATGAGCAGTTCTTC. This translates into CASSSQGWDEQFF.